This T cell receptor beta chain originates from a study of blood T cell repertoires in COVID-19. Study as a whole: The United States, Italy and Spain provided the acute and convalescent COVID-19 samples.

As originally analysed: Quantification of nucleated cells was approximated via reference gene primer amplification. Sequencing used immunoSEQ multiplex PCR; TCRdb keeps in-frame clones, though not all of them. The V and J calls and the clone size are those of that table, but D and trimming were determined from the DNA. The sample carries 250,000 to 350,000 clones, 86% recorded once. V shed 0 bases and J 9 bases; nucleotides not matched to a gene: 9. The CDR3 extends over 15 amino acids. Germline V gene lookup returns CDR1 GTSNPN and CDR2 SVGIG (reference sequence). This receptor was identified in a woman aged 30 to 39 who had recovered from COVID-19. Input material: peripheral blood. This chain links TRBV30 with TRBJ2-1, with TRBD2 matching over 9 bases. CDR3 protein: CAWSVGAGGPSEQFF. As DNA, the CDR3 is TGTGCCTGGAGTGTTGGGGCGGGGGGGCCGTCTGAGCAGTTCTTC.